What follows are 24 T cell receptor beta chains derived from one specimen sequenced in a study of cytomegalovirus exposure and HLA in healthy donors. With 60 Vbeta and 13 Jbeta primers, the PCR was carried out. Profiled with immunoSEQ multiplex PCR; TCRdb holds only in-frame clones, not every one. This table has some 120,000 clones, 55% to 75% appearing once. Sequencing was carried out using PBMCs. Source of these receptors: a man aged 30 to 39 in good health and CMV-seropositive.

Worth noting for this clone: Compared with germline, one end of the junction differs, possibly owing to a read error. The chain joins TRBV7-2 to TRBJ2-7, with D possibly being TRBD2 (6 bases). The V gene's germline CDR1 is SGHTA and CDR2 FQGNSA. There are 14 residues in the CDR3. The CDR3 sequence: CASSRDWASHEQYF. As DNA, the CDR3 is TGTGCCAGCAGCCGGGACTGGGCCTCCCACGAGCAGTACTTC.

CDR3 sequence (DNA): TGTGCCAGCAGCGCAGCTGGAGCGGGGGGTAGTTACGAGCAGTACTTC. Its translation is CASSAAGAGGSYEQYF. The V gene is TRBV2, the J gene TRBJ2-7; 9 bases are a match to TRBD2. Germline V gives CDR1 SNHLY, CDR2 FYNNEI. The CDR3 loop spans 16 amino acids. V lost 6 bases, J lost 4 bases, and 13 bases stayed unmatched.

This chain uses TRBV29-1 with TRBJ2-1, with 10 bases fitting TRBD2. J was trimmed by 6 bases and V by 7 bases; bases with no gene match: 9. The CDR3 contains 14 residues. The germline V gene encodes CDR1 SQVTM and CDR2 ANQGSEA. The CDR3 nucleotides are TGCAGCGGGCACCTAGCGGGAGATGGCAATGAGCAGTTCTTC. Translated: CSGHLAGDGNEQFF.

The chain combines TRBV28 with TRBJ2-1, with 9 bases fitting TRBD1. The CDR3 is made up of 15 amino acids. The junction had 8 bases not matched to a gene; V was cut back by 6 bases and J by 5 bases. Germline V gene lookup returns CDR1 MDHEN and CDR2 SYDVKM. This chain's CDR3 is CASSLPGTGNNEQFF. As DNA, the CDR3 is TGTGCCAGCAGCCTACCCGGGACAGGGAACAATGAGCAGTTCTTC. Using reference TRBV28 and TRBJ2-1 for the parts outside the CDR3, the full variable domain is DVKVTQSSRYLVKRTGEKVFLECVQDMDHENMFWYRQDPGLGLRLIYFSYDVKMKEKGDIPEGYSVSREKKERFSLILESASTNQTSMYLCASSLPGTGNNEQFFGPGTRLTVL.

The chain recombines TRBV2 with TRBJ1-5, with 8 bases that match TRBD1. CDR3 length equals 20 residues. The V gene end was trimmed by 5 bases and the J gene end by 0 bases; junction bases not matched to a gene: 18. CDR1 is SNHLY, CDR2 FYNNEI, per germline. CDR3 residues: CASSIHRQGSISYSNQPQHF. The CDR3 DNA reads as TGTGCCAGCAGTATACATAGACAGGGGTCAATTTCTTATAGCAATCAGCCCCAGCATTTT.

This clone ranks as medium-sized. The rearrangement uses TRBV5-1 and TRBJ2-7, with D perhaps matching TRBD2 (6 bases). The CDR3 contains 13 residues. Looked up from germline, CDR1 is SGHRS and CDR2 is YFSETQ. V was trimmed by 4 bases and J by 6 bases, leaving 14 bases between them. The CDR3 sequence is CASSETSSLEQYF. In DNA, the CDR3 is TGCGCCAGCAGCGAAACTAGCTCCCTCGAGCAGTACTTC.

This clone has only one observation. Additional DNA sequences in this sample encode the identical CDR3. The gene calls are TRBV27 and TRBJ2-7; unclear D gene. This CDR3 spans 14 amino acids. Germline values: CDR1 MNHEY, CDR2 SMNVEV (reference sequence). Between the trimmed V and J ends, which lost 4 bases and 3 bases, there was a span of 13 bases. Written as DNA, the CDR3 is TGTGCCAGCAGTTCGAGAATGCCTCACTACGAGCAGTACTTC. The encoded protein is CASSSRMPHYEQYF.

V and J are TRBV11-3 and TRBJ2-5, with D tentatively TRBD1 (6 bases). The closer fit of TRBJ2-7 to the DNA end suggests the J call may be wrong. The CDR3 is 14 amino acids. Germline values: CDR1 SGHNT, CDR2 YENEEA. In nucleotides, the CDR3 is TGTGCCAGCAGCCCCGGGACATCGACCTACGAGCAGTACTTC. It is translated as CASSPGTSTYEQYF.

The chain joins TRBV27 to TRBJ2-4, with D perhaps TRBD1 (5 bases). V lost 5 bases to trimming and J lost 5 bases, with 19 bases between them. The V gene's germline CDR1 is MNHEY and CDR2 SMNVEV (reference sequence). The CDR3 has 16 residues. The CDR3 sequence: CASSPSMEGAENIQYF. The CDR3, as DNA: TGTGCCAGCAGTCCGTCGATGGAAGGGGCTGAAAACATTCAGTACTTC.

V and J are TRBV6-5 and TRBJ2-7, with 7 bases that match TRBD2. J was trimmed by 2 bases and V by 4 bases; bases with no gene match: 5. In germline, CDR1 is MNHEY, CDR2 SVGAGI. This CDR3 is built from 14 residues. The CDR3 is CASSSGGRAYEQYF. In DNA form, the CDR3 reads TGTGCCAGCAGTTCGGGGGGTCGTGCCTACGAGCAGTACTTC.

The chain combines TRBV5-1 with TRBJ2-3; 9 bases fit TRBD2. The CDR3 is made up of 16 amino acids. Germline V lookup: CDR1 SGHRS, CDR2 YFSETQ. V was pared by 2 bases and J by 2 bases, with 6 bases of the junction left unmatched. The CDR3 DNA is TGCGCCAGCAGCTTAGGCGGGACTAGCCTCACAGATACGCAGTATTTT. Its protein is CASSLGGTSLTDTQYF. Complete variable domain (other parts from reference TRBV5-1 and TRBJ2-3): KAGVTQTPRYLIKTRGQQVTLSCSPISGHRSVSWYQQTPGQGLQFLFEYFSETQRNKGNFPGRFSGRQFSNSRSEMNVSTLELGDSALYLCASSLGGTSLTDTQYFGPGTRLTVL.

The rearrangement links TRBV7-8 to TRBJ2-2, with a tentative D call TRBD1 (5 bases). V was trimmed by 3 bases and J by 4 bases, leaving 9 bases between them. The length of the CDR3 is 14 residues. Germline CDR1 is SGHVS and CDR2 is FQNEAQ. In nucleotides, the CDR3 is TGTGCCAGCAGCTTCGACAGTACCACCGGGGAGCTGTTTTTT. Translation gives CASSFDSTTGELFF.

The CDR3 nucleotides are TGTGCCAGCAGCCAAAGGTCTAGCGGGTATTACGAGCAGTACTTC. Amino acid sequence: CASSQRSSGYYEQYF. The rearrangement joins TRBV7-2 to TRBJ2-7, with 8 bases identical to TRBD2. Looked up from germline, CDR1 is SGHTA and CDR2 is FQGNSA. Trimming at V came to 5 bases and at J to 4 bases, leaving 10 bases not matched to a gene. The CDR3 covers 15 residues.

The chain has TRBV28 and TRBJ1-4, with 8 bases fitting TRBD1. CDR1 and CDR2 from the germline V gene are MDHEN and SYDVKM. V was clipped by 10 bases and J by 8 bases; unmatched bases: 18. The CDR3 spans 16 residues. The CDR3 region has the DNA TGTGCCACCAAATCTTCAGGGGGCTATAGGAACGAAAAACTGTTTTTT. Amino acid sequence: CATKSSGGYRNEKLFF.

This clone was recorded once. CDR3 bases: TGTGCCAGCAGTCTTAGCGGGAGGGGGGAGCAGTTCTTC. The encoded protein is CASSLSGRGEQFF. V and J are TRBV28 and TRBJ2-1, with TRBD2 matching 11 bases. Looked up from germline, CDR1 is MDHEN and CDR2 is SYDVKM. CDR3 length: 13 amino acids. Germline trimming cut 5 bases from V and 10 bases from J; bases unmatched to any gene: 4. The whole variable domain, filled in from reference TRBV28 and TRBJ2-1, reads DVKVTQSSRYLVKRTGEKVFLECVQDMDHENMFWYRQDPGLGLRLIYFSYDVKMKEKGDIPEGYSVSREKKERFSLILESASTNQTSMYLCASSLSGRGEQFFGPGTRLTVL.

The chain is built from TRBV5-1 and TRBJ1-1; D possibly corresponds to TRBD1 (6 bases). Germline CDR1 SGHRS, CDR2 YFSETQ. Trimming took off 4 bases at V and 0 bases at J, with 13 bases between the two ends. The CDR3 consists of 15 residues. The CDR3 region has the DNA TGCGCCAGCAGCACCGCGACAGGAATGAACACTGAAGCTTTCTTT. It translates to CASSTATGMNTEAFF.

To note about this clone: A read error may account for a junction end that differs from germline. The chain carries TRBV7-9 and TRBJ2-7, with 7 nucleotides matching TRBD1. Looked up from germline, CDR1 is SEHNR and CDR2 is FQNEAQ (reference sequence). CDR3 size: 14 residues. The CDR3 region has the DNA TGTTCCAGCAGCCCGGACAGGAGAAGGTACGAGCAGTACTTC. Amino acid sequence: CSSSPDRRRYEQYF.

The V call is TRBV4-2, the J call TRBJ1-1; D may be TRBD1 (5 bases). V lost 10 bases to trimming and J lost 0 bases, with 15 bases between them. Germline CDR1 LGHNA, CDR2 YNFKEQ. This CDR3 is built from 14 residues. This CDR3 is CATSTDRMNTEAFF. The DNA of the CDR3 is TGTGCCACTAGTACTGACAGAATGAACACTGAAGCTTTCTTT.

In this sample, this clone turned up once. This rearrangement joins TRBV5-6 to TRBJ2-3; 10 bases agree with TRBD2. The CDR3 runs 16 residues. Germline V CDR1 and CDR2: SGHDT, YYEEEE. V was pared by 0 bases and J by 2 bases, with 3 bases of the junction left unmatched. CDR3 nucleotide sequence: TGTGCCAGCAGCTTGGAGCTAGCGGGAGTCACAGATACGCAGTATTTT. Translating gives CASSLELAGVTDTQYF.

The chain links TRBV29-1 to TRBJ2-2, with D possibly TRBD1 on 6 matching bases. V was trimmed by 8 bases and J by 3 bases, leaving 10 bases between them. There are 12 residues in the CDR3. Per the germline V gene, CDR1 is SQVTM and CDR2 is ANQGSEA. The CDR3 sequence: CSSDSDTGELFF. CDR3 nucleotide sequence: TGCAGCTCGGACAGCGACACCGGGGAGCTGTTTTTT.

J is TRBJ2-1 and V is TRBV6-5; D might be TRBD2 (5 bases). The germline V gene has CDR1 MNHEY and CDR2 SVGAGI. The V and J ends lost 2 bases and 6 bases respectively, with 11 bases between them. This CDR3 is 14 amino acids long. CDR3: CASSYGWGVNEQFF. DNA for the CDR3: TGTGCCAGCAGTTACGGGTGGGGAGTCAATGAGCAGTTCTTC.

This clone showed up just a few times. The gene calls are TRBV6-5 and TRBJ2-7, with TRBD1 identical over 7 bases. Germline lookup yields CDR1 MNHEY and CDR2 SVGAGI. This CDR3 is 15 amino acids long. Germline trimming cut 6 bases from V and 2 bases from J; bases unmatched to any gene: 10. Here the CDR3 DNA reads TGTGCCAGCAGACACACAGGGGTAAAGGCCTACGAGCAGTACTTC. The encoded protein is CASRHTGVKAYEQYF.

The chain links TRBV10-3 to TRBJ1-5, with unresolved D. This CDR3 is 16 amino acids long. Germline V gene lookup returns CDR1 ENHRY and CDR2 SYGVKD. The ends were cut back, 0 bases at V and 3 bases at J, with 12 bases in the middle. The DNA of the CDR3 is TGTGCCATCAGTGAGTCGATGTCGGGTTACAATCAGCCCCAGCATTTT. Protein sequence: CAISESMSGYNQPQHF.

The chain employs TRBV7-2 and TRBJ1-3, with a weak D call TRBD1 (5 bases). CDR1 SGHTA and CDR2 FQGNSA come from the germline V gene. The CDR3 spans 16 residues. Trimming pared 3 bases from V and 3 bases from J, leaving 15 bases between. The CDR3 DNA sequence: TGTGCCAGCAGCTTGGGGCCGATAGAGGATGGAAACACCATATATTTT. Translating gives CASSLGPIEDGNTIYF.